This TCR beta chain emerged from a study of T cell responses to AZD1222 COVID-19 vaccine. Points on this clone: The antigen is unknown.

Germline CDR1 reads MNHEY; CDR2 reads SMNVEV (reference sequence). The CDR3 consists of 16 residues. V lost 6 bases and J 6 bases, leaving 20 bases between the germline ends. Findings and limits, study-wide: Donors, mostly white British, included more females; clonal diversity was possibly underestimated.

The assay was immunoSEQ multiplex PCR, and TCRdb's table has in-frame clones only and misses some. In the table there are 85,000 to 110,000 clones, about nine tenths of which are singletons. This clonotype was sampled from an adult in good health. The sequencing here drew on peripheral blood, taken on day 0 of AZD1222 vaccination. The chain has TRBV27 and TRBJ1-4, with D perhaps TRBD1 (5 bases). This CDR3 reads CASRFAGTGQYEKLFF. CDR3 bases: TGTGCCAGCAGATTTGCAGGTACGGGGCAGTATGAAAAACTGTTTTTT.